This entry lists 12 T cell receptor beta chains sequenced from one sample in a study of blood T cell repertoires in COVID-19. The table came from immunoSEQ multiplex PCR; TCRdb's copy has only in-frame clones and leaves some out. The sample records tens of thousands of clones, roughly 90% being singletons. Sequenced: peripheral blood. The receptors originated from a man aged 30 to 45 with acute or convalescent COVID-19.

The table lists this clone with many counts. The sample contains more than one DNA sequence encoding this CDR3. The genes are TRBV18 and TRBJ1-2, with D perhaps matching TRBD1 (5 bases). Germline assignment: CDR1 KGHSH and CDR2 LQKENI. The CDR3 covers 12 residues. V lost 3 bases, J lost 6 bases, and 8 bases lay in between. In nucleotides, the CDR3 is TGTGCCAGCTCACCGGGGGGAGATGGCTACACCTTC. It specifies CASSPGGDGYTF. The whole variable domain, remainder taken from reference TRBV18 and TRBJ1-2, is NAGVMQNPRHLVRRRGQEARLRCSPMKGHSHVYWYRQLPEEGLKFMVYLQKENIIDESGMPKERFSAEFPKEGPSILRIQQVVRGDSAAYFCASSPGGDGYTFGSGTRLTVV.

The chain uses TRBV5-1 and TRBJ2-1, with D hard to call. From germline, CDR1 is SGHRS and CDR2 YFSETQ. V lost 6 bases and J lost 8, with 12 bases in between. The CDR3 covers 12 residues. CDR3 bases: TGCGCCAGCACCCACCGTTCGGATGAGCAGTTCTTC. This codes for CASTHRSDEQFF.

In DNA form, the CDR3 reads TGTGCCAGCAGTTTAAGTATCGGGGGTTCCGGTGAGCAGTTCTTC. Translating it yields CASSLSIGGSGEQFF. This chain uses TRBV28 with TRBJ2-1; TRBD2 might be the D (6 bases). V was shortened by 2 bases and J by 9 bases, with 17 bases between the two germline ends. This CDR3 has 15 residues. Germline loops: CDR1 MDHEN, CDR2 SYDVKM.

This chain uses TRBV6-2 or TRBV6-3 with TRBJ1-2; weak D call: TRBD1 (6 bases). There are 14 residues in the CDR3. The germline V gene has CDR1 MNHEY and CDR2 SVGEGT. Trimming took 5 bases from V and 8 from J, leaving 18 bases between them. The CDR3 protein is CASSPPPTGRGYTF. CDR3 coding DNA: TGTGCCAGCAGTCCACCCCCAACAGGGAGAGGCTACACCTTC.

The chain has TRBV12-5 and TRBJ1-4; the D gene is possibly TRBD1 (6 bases). V lost 2 bases and J 7 bases, leaving 11 bases between the germline ends. The V gene's germline CDR1 is LGHNT and CDR2 FRNRAP. The CDR3 is 14 amino acids. The CDR3 sequence is CASGLTGTSEKLFF. CDR3 bases: TGTGCTAGTGGTTTGACAGGGACCAGTGAAAAACTGTTTTTT.

The CDR3 spells CASSLLRVNTGELFF. CDR3 coding DNA: TGTGCCAGCAGCTTACTCAGGGTGAACACCGGGGAGCTGTTTTTT. The V gene is TRBV7-2, the J gene TRBJ2-2, with D perhaps TRBD1 (5 bases). Trimming removed 2 bases from V and 1 base from J, with 8 bases in between. Germline assignment: CDR1 SGHTA and CDR2 FQGNSA. The CDR3 contains 15 residues. The full variable domain, completed using reference TRBV7-2 and TRBJ2-2, is GAGVSQSPSNKVTEKGKDVELRCDPISGHTALYWYRQSLGQGLEFLIYFQGNSAPDKSGLPSDRFSAERTGGSVSTLTIQRTQQEDSAVYLCASSLLRVNTGELFFGEGSRLTVL.

This clone was observed a few times. The chain is built from TRBV4-1 and TRBJ1-6, with a weak D call TRBD1 (6 bases). The germline V and J ends were trimmed by 0 bases and 12 bases, with 21 bases remaining between them. CDR3 length: 17 residues. Germline CDR1 is MGHRA and CDR2 is YSYEKL. DNA of the CDR3: TGCGCCAGCAGCCAAGACGGACAGACGATTGGTGATTTACCCCTCCACTTT. Translation gives CASSQDGQTIGDLPLHF.

The rearrangement joins TRBV27 to TRBJ1-6; 11 nucleotides line up with TRBD1. The CDR3 has 17 residues. Trimming cost V 6 bases and J 0 bases; bases outside gene matches: 4. Germline V lookup: CDR1 MNHEY, CDR2 SMNVEV (reference sequence). The CDR3, as DNA: TGTGCCAGCAGGGGGACAGGGGGGACCTCCTATAATTCACCCCTCCACTTT. Translating it yields CASRGTGGTSYNSPLHF.

CDR3 protein: CASSDLTGSVQPQHF. Here the CDR3 DNA reads TGTGCCAGCAGTGATCTGACAGGGTCGGTTCAGCCCCAGCATTTT. The chain employs TRBV2 and TRBJ1-5; 7 bases are shared with TRBD1. CDR1 is SNHLY and CDR2 is FYNNEI in the germline V gene. This CDR3 has 15 amino acids. J lost 6 bases, V lost 3 bases, and 8 bases had no gene match.

This chain links TRBV24-1 with TRBJ2-1, with a weak D call TRBD1 (6 bases). Germline V lookup: CDR1 KGHDR, CDR2 SFDVKD. CDR3 length: 14 amino acids. V dropped 6 bases and J dropped 4 bases, with 12 bases sitting between them. The CDR3 coding sequence is TGTGCCACCAGTCGGGCAGGGGCGTACAATGAGCAGTTCTTC. Protein sequence: CATSRAGAYNEQFF.

The chain employs TRBV27 and TRBJ2-1; TRBD1 matches at 9 bases. With V trimmed by 7 bases and J by 9 bases, 16 bases remained unmatched. The CDR3 runs 16 residues. Germline V CDR1 and CDR2: MNHEY, SMNVEV (reference sequence). DNA for the CDR3: TGTGCCAGCAAAGTTTTAGGGGACAGGGATCGGGGTGAGCAGTTCTTC. Protein product: CASKVLGDRDRGEQFF.

The chain is built from TRBV19 and TRBJ1-5, with D possibly being TRBD1 (5 bases). The germline V gene encodes CDR1 LNHDA and CDR2 SQIVND (reference sequence). The CDR3 has 14 residues. V lost 3 bases to trimming and J lost 3 bases, with 9 bases between them. CDR3 sequence reads: CASSIGGVNQPQHF. CDR3 DNA sequence: TGTGCCAGTAGTATTGGAGGGGTCAATCAGCCCCAGCATTTT.